The 28 T cell receptor beta chains presented below share a single source sample, sequenced in a study of beta chain features in type 1 diabetes. Expressed TCRB transcripts were sequenced, since all the RNA that had been isolated was reverse transcribed. The data were produced by immunoSEQ multiplex PCR, yet TCRdb's version contains in-frame clones alone and is incomplete. The table includes some 900,000 clones, roughly 16% detected once. Sequenced: naive CD4+ T cells from blood. These receptors were taken from a woman aged 18-29 years in good health.

The rearrangement links TRBV4-2 to TRBJ2-6, with 7 bases identical to TRBD1. Losses at the gene ends were 2 bases for V and 2 bases for J; bases not matched to a gene: 3. Looked up from germline, CDR1 is LGHNA and CDR2 is YNFKEQ. The CDR3 is 16 residues long. The CDR3 DNA reads TGTGCCAGCAGCCAACAGGGACAGCCTGGGGCCAACGTCCTGACTTTC. Translating it yields CASSQQGQPGANVLTF.

This clone has more than one count but fewer than ten. This specimen includes other DNA sequences encoding the same CDR3. The chain is built from TRBV12-5 and TRBJ2-3; D not certain. The CDR3 runs to 13 residues. V lost 5 bases, J lost 4 bases, and 10 bases lay in between. Per the germline V gene, CDR1 is LGHNT and CDR2 is FRNRAP. CDR3 sequence: CASGPPLSDTQYF. As DNA, the CDR3 is TGTGCTAGTGGTCCGCCTCTGTCAGATACGCAGTATTTT. Together with reference TRBV12-5 and TRBJ2-3, the CDR3 gives the full variable domain: DARVTQTPRHKVTEMGQEVTMRCQPILGHNTVFWYRQTMMQGLELLAYFRNRAPLDDSGMPKDRFSAEMPDATLATLKIQPSEPRDSAVYFCASGPPLSDTQYFGPGTRLTVL.

This chain uses TRBV4-2 with TRBJ2-6, with D perhaps matching TRBD1 (5 bases). V lost 0 bases and J lost 0, with 18 bases in between. Germline assignment: CDR1 LGHNA and CDR2 YNFKEQ. The CDR3 has 20 residues. The CDR3 here is CASSQDPGKFWSSGANVLTF. The CDR3 DNA follows: TGTGCCAGCAGCCAAGATCCAGGGAAGTTTTGGAGCTCTGGGGCCAACGTCCTGACTTTC.

As concerns this clone: The sample has other DNA sequences that encode this CDR3 too. The J gene is TRBJ2-7, the V gene TRBV10-3; no clear D. This CDR3 spans 13 amino acids. The germline V gene has CDR1 ENHRY and CDR2 SYGVKD. The V end lost 6 bases, the J end lost 4 bases, and 13 bases lay between the germline ends. In DNA, the CDR3 is TGTGCCATCAGCTCAAAGAGCCGGTACGAGCAGTACTTC. Its protein is CAISSKSRYEQYF.

The chain combines TRBV7-2 with TRBJ2-3; 7 bases line up with TRBD2. The CDR3 is 16 amino acids. Germline CDR1 and CDR2: SGHTA and FQGNSA. Trimming cost V 1 base and J 1 base; bases outside gene matches: 5. The CDR3 nucleotides read TGTGCCAGCAGCTTAGACGATACTAGCGGCACAGATACGCAGTATTTT. It encodes CASSLDDTSGTDTQYF. The variable domain in full, completed from reference TRBV7-2 and TRBJ2-3, reads GAGVSQSPSNKVTEKGKDVELRCDPISGHTALYWYRQSLGQGLEFLIYFQGNSAPDKSGLPSDRFSAERTGGSVSTLTIQRTQQEDSAVYLCASSLDDTSGTDTQYFGPGTRLTVL.

This rearrangement joins TRBV10-3 to TRBJ2-2; 7 bases map to TRBD1. The V gene's germline CDR1 is ENHRY and CDR2 SYGVKD. The trim removed 8 bases at V and 5 bases at J, leaving 5 bases unmatched. The CDR3 is made up of 13 amino acids. The CDR3 reads CAIEAGGTGELFF. The CDR3 DNA reads TGTGCCATCGAAGCAGGGGGAACCGGGGAGCTGTTTTTT.

This clone was counted a few times. This chain connects TRBV7-8 to TRBJ2-7; D is perhaps TRBD2 (5 bases). The V and J ends lost 1 base and 8 bases respectively, with 21 bases between them. The CDR3 length is 16 residues. Germline CDR1 reads SGHVS; CDR2 reads FQNEAQ. CDR3 in DNA: TGTGCCAGCAGCTTAGGTCGGACCGGGAAAGACTCAAAGCAGTACTTC. Encoded protein: CASSLGRTGKDSKQYF.

This chain links TRBV4-2 with TRBJ2-7, with a tentative D call TRBD1 (5 bases). Trimming stripped 0 bases from V and 1 base from J, with 7 bases between. Germline values: CDR1 LGHNA, CDR2 YNFKEQ. The CDR3 extends over 14 amino acids. CDR3: CASSQESGSYEQYF. The CDR3 DNA follows: TGTGCCAGCAGCCAAGAGTCAGGGTCCTACGAGCAGTACTTC.

The chain carries TRBV9 and TRBJ2-3; D gene unclear. The germline V gene has CDR1 SGDLS and CDR2 YYNGEE. Deletions cut 3 bases from V and 2 bases from J, with 22 bases between. The CDR3 contains 18 residues. CDR3 bases: TGTGCCAGCAGCGCCGATCCCTGGGGTAGCCGTAACACAGATACGCAGTATTTT. This encodes CASSADPWGSRNTDTQYF.

There are a few counts of this clone. The CDR3 loop is CASSGDNNYGYTF. In DNA, the CDR3 is TGTGCCAGCAGCGGGGACAATAACTATGGCTACACCTTC. The V call is TRBV5-4, the J call TRBJ1-2; TRBD1 might be the D (6 bases). CDR3 size: 13 residues. CDR1 and CDR2 (germline): SGHNT, YYREEE (reference sequence). V gave up 4 bases and J gave up 1 base, with 8 bases separating them.

V and J are TRBV11-1 and TRBJ2-5; no definite D call. This CDR3 has 13 amino acids. The V and J ends lost 1 base and 5 bases respectively, with 8 bases between them. Germline CDR1 and CDR2: SGHAT and FQDESV (reference sequence). The CDR3 here is CASSLGRTETQYF. In DNA, the CDR3 is TGTGCCAGCAGCTTAGGTCGTACGGAGACCCAGTACTTC.

The chain combines TRBV5-8 with TRBJ1-3; a possible D gene is TRBD1 (6 bases). CDR3 size: 14 residues. In germline, CDR1 is SGHTS, CDR2 YDEGEE. Trimming stripped 5 bases from V and 1 base from J, with 10 bases between. CDR3 in amino acids: CASRATGSGNTIYF. The CDR3 DNA follows: TGTGCCAGCAGGGCCACAGGGTCTGGAAACACCATATATTTT. Full variable domain (missing parts from reference TRBV5-8 and TRBJ1-3): EAGVTQSPTHLIKTRGQQATLRCSPISGHTSVYWYQQALGLGLQFLLWYDEGEERNRGNFPPRFSGRQFPNYSSELNVNALELEDSALYLCASRATGSGNTIYFGEGSWLTVV.

In this sample, this clone turned up a few times. The chain uses TRBV6-5 and TRBJ2-7, with D tentatively TRBD1 (5 bases). Trimming shortened V by 6 bases and J by 0 bases, and 15 bases separated the two germline ends. The length of the CDR3 is 15 residues. CDR1 MNHEY and CDR2 SVGAGI come from the germline V gene. CDR3 sequence: CASSLTGLSSYEQYF. DNA for the CDR3: TGTGCCAGCAGCCTAACAGGTCTGAGCTCCTACGAGCAGTACTTC.

This clone has a handful of counts. Distinct nucleotide sequences in the sample also encode this CDR3. CDR3 sequence reads: CASGGSYEQYF. The CDR3, as DNA: TGTGCCAGCGGCGGGAGCTACGAGCAGTACTTC. The rearrangement links TRBV28 to TRBJ2-7, with 7 bases aligning to TRBD2. CDR3 length: 11 amino acids. With V trimmed by 8 bases and J by 3 bases, 1 base remained unmatched. Per germline, CDR1 MDHEN and CDR2 SYDVKM. Based on the CDR3 plus reference TRBV28 and TRBJ2-7, the full variable domain is DVKVTQSSRYLVKRTGEKVFLECVQDMDHENMFWYRQDPGLGLRLIYFSYDVKMKEKGDIPEGYSVSREKKERFSLILESASTNQTSMYLCASGGSYEQYFGPGTRLTVT.

A few counts support this clone. The rearrangement uses TRBV5-1 and TRBJ2-5; 8 bases fit TRBD1. J lost 4 bases, V lost 7 bases, and 9 bases had no gene match. Germline V gene lookup returns CDR1 SGHRS and CDR2 YFSETQ. The CDR3 is 14 amino acids. The CDR3 DNA reads TGCGCCAGCGGGCGACAGGGGATAATAGAGACCCAGTACTTC. Protein sequence: CASGRQGIIETQYF.

The chain has TRBV28 and TRBJ1-1; D is unresolved. The germline V and J ends were trimmed by 3 bases and 10 bases, with 15 bases remaining between them. The CDR3 is 13 amino acids. Germline V gene data show CDR1 as MDHEN and CDR2 as SYDVKM. Here the CDR3 reads CASSFLFPGGAFF. In nucleotides, the CDR3 is TGTGCCAGCAGTTTTCTCTTTCCGGGAGGAGCTTTCTTT.

The chain employs TRBV7-6 and TRBJ2-7, with a weak D call TRBD2 (6 bases). V was trimmed by 1 base and J by 7 bases, leaving 14 bases between them. Per the germline V gene, CDR1 is SGHVS and CDR2 is FNYEAQ. The CDR3 spans 14 residues. The CDR3 bases are TGTGCCAGCAGCTTAGTACGGGAGTCGGGGGAGCAGTACTTC. Translated: CASSLVRESGEQYF. Together with reference TRBV7-6 and TRBJ2-7, the CDR3 gives the full variable domain: GAGVSQSPRYKVTKRGQDVALRCDPISGHVSLYWYRQALGQGPEFLTYFNYEAQQDKSGLPNDRFSAERPEGSISTLTIQRTEQRDSAMYRCASSLVRESGEQYFGPGTRLTVT.

This sequence joins TRBV7-3 and TRBJ2-3, with D tentatively TRBD2 (5 bases). V lost 0 bases and J lost 3, with 7 bases in between. Per the germline V gene, CDR1 is SGHTA and CDR2 is FQGTGA. The CDR3 spans 14 residues. The CDR3 loop is CASSLTRETDTQYF. DNA of the CDR3: TGTGCCAGCAGCTTAACAAGGGAGACAGATACGCAGTATTTT. Based on the CDR3 plus reference TRBV7-3 and TRBJ2-3, the full variable domain is GAGVSQTPSNKVTEKGKYVELRCDPISGHTALYWYRQSLGQGPEFLIYFQGTGAADDSGLPNDRFFAVRPEGSVSTLKIQRTERGDSAVYLCASSLTRETDTQYFGPGTRLTVL.

This clone was seen only a few times. The CDR3 reads CASSSRWGTEAFF. DNA of the CDR3: TGTGCCAGCAGCTCCCGGTGGGGCACTGAAGCTTTCTTT. The chain is built from TRBV13 and TRBJ1-1; D not certain. The length of the CDR3 is 13 residues. The V and J ends lost 4 bases and 4 bases respectively, with 10 bases between them. The germline gives CDR1 PRHDT, CDR2 FYEKMQ (reference sequence).

Points on this clone: Other DNA sequences within the sample encode an identical CDR3. V and J are TRBV5-1 and TRBJ2-7; 13 bases match TRBD2. Germline CDR1 reads SGHRS; CDR2 reads YFSETQ. Losses at the gene ends were 5 bases for V and 4 bases for J; bases not matched to a gene: 3. CDR3 length equals 14 residues. The CDR3 sequence: CASSRTSGSYEQYF. In nucleotides, the CDR3 is TGCGCCAGCAGTCGGACTAGCGGGAGTTACGAGCAGTACTTC.

The chain combines TRBV7-6 with TRBJ2-7; maybe TRBD1 (5 bases). The CDR3 length is 12 residues. Germline V CDR1 and CDR2: SGHVS, FNYEAQ. V lost 1 base to trimming and J lost 5 bases, with 6 bases between them. The CDR3 sequence is CASSLDRNEQYF. In DNA form, the CDR3 reads TGTGCCAGCAGCTTAGACAGGAACGAGCAGTACTTC.

The J gene is TRBJ2-7, the V gene TRBV11-2, with TRBD1 identical over 7 bases. Trimming took 6 bases from V and 0 from J; bases not matched to a gene: 11. This CDR3 is built from 16 residues. The germline gives CDR1 SGHAT, CDR2 FQNNGV. CDR3 residues: CASRRPGQLSSYEQYF. The CDR3 DNA follows: TGTGCCAGCAGACGTCCGGGACAGCTGAGCTCCTACGAGCAGTACTTC.

Points on this clone: The sample has other DNA sequences that encode this CDR3 too. This sequence joins TRBV27 and TRBJ1-5, with D perhaps TRBD1 (6 bases). Trimming shortened V by 2 bases and J by 1 base, and 6 bases separated the two germline ends. The CDR3 consists of 14 residues. The germline CDR1 and CDR2 sequences are MNHEY and SMNVEV (reference sequence). CDR3 in DNA: TGTGCCAGCAGTTTACAGGGGAGCAATCAGCCCCAGCATTTT. It specifies CASSLQGSNQPQHF.

This chain uses TRBV6-5 with TRBJ2-7; TRBD1 or TRBD2 may be the D gene (5 bases each). From germline, CDR1 is MNHEY and CDR2 SVGAGI. The CDR3 covers 15 residues. Trimming left V 2 bases short and J 0 bases short, with 11 bases between. The CDR3 sequence is CASSYDRDASYEQYF. In DNA form, the CDR3 reads TGTGCCAGCAGTTACGACCGGGACGCCTCCTACGAGCAGTACTTC.

The V call is TRBV11-1, the J call TRBJ2-4; D is undetermined. Per the germline V gene, CDR1 is SGHAT and CDR2 is FQDESV (reference sequence). This CDR3 is built from 14 residues. Trimming stripped 1 base from V and 0 bases from J, with 4 bases between. The CDR3 coding sequence is TGTGCCAGCAGCTTAGAGGGAGCCAAAAACATTCAGTACTTC. It specifies CASSLEGAKNIQYF. The full variable domain, completed using reference TRBV11-1 and TRBJ2-4, is EAEVAQSPRYKITEKSQAVAFWCDPISGHATLYWYRQILGQGPELLVQFQDESVVDDSQLPKDRFSAERLKGVDSTLKIQPAELGDSAMYLCASSLEGAKNIQYFGAGTRLSVL.

This clone has just a few counts. The chain combines TRBV4-3 with TRBJ1-5; 7 nucleotides line up with TRBD1. J lost 7 bases, V lost 0 bases, and 6 bases had no gene match. In germline, CDR1 is LGHNA, CDR2 YSLEER. The CDR3 consists of 15 residues. CDR3: CASSQDTGVGQPQHF. For the CDR3, the DNA is TGCGCCAGCAGCCAAGATACAGGGGTCGGGCAGCCCCAGCATTTT.

The sample holds a few counts of this clone. This chain uses TRBV25-1 with TRBJ2-1, with a tentative D call TRBD1 (5 bases). This CDR3 comprises 15 residues. V was trimmed by 5 bases and J by 3 bases, leaving 14 bases between them. Germline values: CDR1 MGHDK, CDR2 SYGVNS. The DNA of the CDR3 is TGTGCCAGCAGTAAGGCGGCAGGGAACTACAATGAGCAGTTCTTC. It is translated as CASSKAAGNYNEQFF.

The table lists this clone with a few counts. This chain uses TRBV7-2 with TRBJ2-1; the match to TRBD2 covers 7 bases. CDR1 SGHTA and CDR2 FQGNSA come from the germline V gene. The CDR3 totals 16 residues. V lost 3 bases and J lost 6; bases outside the gene matches: 11. CDR3 sequence reads: CASSLNEAGTGNEQFF. CDR3 bases: TGTGCCAGCAGCTTGAACGAAGCGGGAACCGGCAATGAGCAGTTCTTC.